Sequencing of this T cell receptor beta chain was carried out in a study of cytomegalovirus exposure and HLA in healthy donors. Use of 60 Vbeta and 13 Jbeta primers characterized the PCR. The protocol was immunoSEQ multiplex PCR, while the TCRdb copy is restricted to in-frame clones and leaves out a portion. Of around 140,000 clones in the sample, 70% to 85% were seen once. General study results and limits: Productive status was seen about 87% or about 30% of the time for most TCR beta V segments in an earlier analysis.

Concerning this clone: Antigen: not known.

Per germline, CDR1 SGDLS and CDR2 YYNGEE. The CDR3 loop spans 15 amino acids. The V segment lost 0 bases and the J segment 5 bases; nucleotides outside the gene matches: 5. The rearrangement joins TRBV9 to TRBJ2-7; TRBD1 aligns across 10 bases. Material for sequencing was PBMCs. The receptor was isolated from a woman aged 55-69 years in good health and CMV-seropositive. The CDR3 loop reads CASSVDGTGANEQYF. CDR3 DNA: TGTGCCAGCAGCGTAGACGGGACAGGGGCCAACGAGCAGTACTTC.